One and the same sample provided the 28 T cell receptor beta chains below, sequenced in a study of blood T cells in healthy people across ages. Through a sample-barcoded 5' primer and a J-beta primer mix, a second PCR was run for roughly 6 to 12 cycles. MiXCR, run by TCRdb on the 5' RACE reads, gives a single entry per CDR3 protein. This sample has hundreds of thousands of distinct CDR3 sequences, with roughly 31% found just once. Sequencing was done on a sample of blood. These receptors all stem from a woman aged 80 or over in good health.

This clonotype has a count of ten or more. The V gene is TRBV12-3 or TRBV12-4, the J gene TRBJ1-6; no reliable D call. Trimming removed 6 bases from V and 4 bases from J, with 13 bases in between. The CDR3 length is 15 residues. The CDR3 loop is CASRSNSEYNSPLHF. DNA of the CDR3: TGTGCCAGCAGGTCTAATAGCGAGTATAATTCACCCCTCCACTTT.

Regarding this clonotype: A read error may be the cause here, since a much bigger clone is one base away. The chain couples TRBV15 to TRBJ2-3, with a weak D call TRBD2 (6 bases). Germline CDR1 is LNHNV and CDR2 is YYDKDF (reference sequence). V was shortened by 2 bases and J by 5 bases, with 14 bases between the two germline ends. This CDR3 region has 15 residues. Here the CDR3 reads CATSRPGEPKDTQYF. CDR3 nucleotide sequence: TGTGCCACCAGCAGACCGGGGGAGCCTAAAGATACGCAGTATTTT.

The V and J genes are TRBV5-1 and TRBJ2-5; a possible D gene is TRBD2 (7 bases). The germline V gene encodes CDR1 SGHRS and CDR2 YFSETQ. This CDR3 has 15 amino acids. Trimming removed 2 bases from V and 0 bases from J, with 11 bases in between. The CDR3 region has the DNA TGCGCCAGCAGCTTAAGGGAGGGGGACCAAGAGACCCAGTACTTC. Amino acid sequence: CASSLREGDQETQYF. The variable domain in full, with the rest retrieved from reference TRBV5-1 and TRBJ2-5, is KAGVTQTPRYLIKTRGQQVTLSCSPISGHRSVSWYQQTPGQGLQFLFEYFSETQRNKGNFPGRFSGRQFSNSRSEMNVSTLELGDSALYLCASSLREGDQETQYFGPGTRLLVL.

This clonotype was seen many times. For the CDR3, the DNA is TGCAGTGCTAGACAGGGTAGTTCCTATGGCTACACCTTC. Protein product: CSARQGSSYGYTF. The chain combines TRBV20-1 with TRBJ1-2; possible D gene TRBD1, 5 bases. There are 13 residues in the CDR3. The germline V and J ends were trimmed by 2 bases and 4 bases, with 11 bases remaining between them. Germline assignment: CDR1 DFQATT and CDR2 SNEGSKA (reference sequence).

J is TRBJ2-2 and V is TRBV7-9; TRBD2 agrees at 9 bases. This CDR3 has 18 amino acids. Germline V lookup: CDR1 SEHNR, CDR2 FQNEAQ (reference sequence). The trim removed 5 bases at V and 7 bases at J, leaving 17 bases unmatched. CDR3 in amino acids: CASSPGQRGALTDGELFF. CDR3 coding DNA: TGTGCCAGCAGCCCGGGACAGCGGGGGGCCCTAACGGACGGGGAGCTGTTTTTT.

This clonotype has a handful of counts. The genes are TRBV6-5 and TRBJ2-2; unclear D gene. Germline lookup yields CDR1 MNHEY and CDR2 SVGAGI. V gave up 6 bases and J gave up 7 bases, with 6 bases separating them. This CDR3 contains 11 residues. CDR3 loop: CASRFLGELFF. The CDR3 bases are TGTGCCAGCAGATTCCTCGGGGAGCTGTTTTTT.

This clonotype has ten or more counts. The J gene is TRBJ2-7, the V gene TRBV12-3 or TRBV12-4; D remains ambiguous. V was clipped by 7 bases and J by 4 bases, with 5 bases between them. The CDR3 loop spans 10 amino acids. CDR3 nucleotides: TGTGCCAGCACCTCTTACGAGCAGTACTTC. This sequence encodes CASTSYEQYF.

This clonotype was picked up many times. As DNA, the CDR3 is TGCAGTGCATTGGACAGACCCAGCTCCTACGAGCAGTACTTC. Translation: CSALDRPSSYEQYF. The J gene is TRBJ2-7, the V gene TRBV20-1; possible D gene TRBD1, 6 bases. Trimming stripped 6 bases from V and 0 bases from J, with 15 bases between. Germline CDR1 and CDR2: DFQATT and SNEGSKA (reference sequence). This CDR3 has 14 residues.

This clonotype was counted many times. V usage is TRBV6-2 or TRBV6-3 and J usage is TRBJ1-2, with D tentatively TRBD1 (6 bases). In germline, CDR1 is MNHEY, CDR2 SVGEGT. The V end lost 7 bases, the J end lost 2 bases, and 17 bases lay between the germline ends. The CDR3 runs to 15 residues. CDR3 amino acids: CASTLPAGENYGYTF. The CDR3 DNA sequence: TGTGCCAGCACCCTACCGGCAGGGGAGAACTATGGCTACACCTTC.

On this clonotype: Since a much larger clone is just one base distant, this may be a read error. CDR3 in DNA: TGTGCCAGTAGTGTCGGGACTTCAGCAGAGACCCAGTACTTC. It yields the protein CASSVGTSAETQYF. J is TRBJ2-5 and V is TRBV19, with D possibly matching TRBD2 (6 bases). Germline loops: CDR1 LNHDA, CDR2 SQIVND (reference sequence). V was cut by 5 bases and J by 4 bases, with 14 bases left in between. This CDR3 spans 14 amino acids.

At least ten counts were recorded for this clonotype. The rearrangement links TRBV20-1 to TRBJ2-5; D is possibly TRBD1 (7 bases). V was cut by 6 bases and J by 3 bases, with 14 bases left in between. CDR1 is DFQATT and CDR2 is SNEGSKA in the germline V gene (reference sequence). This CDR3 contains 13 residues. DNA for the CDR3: TGCAGTGCATTCAGGGGGGTCAAAGAGACCCAGTACTTC. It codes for CSAFRGVKETQYF.

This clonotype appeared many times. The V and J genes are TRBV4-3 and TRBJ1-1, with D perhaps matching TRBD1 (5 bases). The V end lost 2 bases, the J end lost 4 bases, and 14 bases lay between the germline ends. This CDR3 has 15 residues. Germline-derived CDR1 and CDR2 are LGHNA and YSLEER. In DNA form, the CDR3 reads TGCGCCAGCAGCCAAACCGTTTGGGGGGGCACTGAAGCTTTCTTT. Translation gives CASSQTVWGGTEAFF.

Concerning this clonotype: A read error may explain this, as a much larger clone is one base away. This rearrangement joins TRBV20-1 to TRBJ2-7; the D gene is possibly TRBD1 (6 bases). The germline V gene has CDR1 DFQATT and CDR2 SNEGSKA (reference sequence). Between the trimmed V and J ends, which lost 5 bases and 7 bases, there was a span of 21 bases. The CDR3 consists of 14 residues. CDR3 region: CSAGGQGPIREQYF. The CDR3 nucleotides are TGCAGTGCTGGAGGTCAGGGGCCAATTAGGGAGCAGTACTTC.

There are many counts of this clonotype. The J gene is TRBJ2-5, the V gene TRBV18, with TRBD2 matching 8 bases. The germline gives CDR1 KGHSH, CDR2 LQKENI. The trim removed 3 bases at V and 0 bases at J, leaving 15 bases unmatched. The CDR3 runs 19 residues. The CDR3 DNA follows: TGTGCCAGCTCACCCATCTTGGCGGGGGGCCCTCCGTACCAAGAGACCCAGTACTTC. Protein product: CASSPILAGGPPYQETQYF.

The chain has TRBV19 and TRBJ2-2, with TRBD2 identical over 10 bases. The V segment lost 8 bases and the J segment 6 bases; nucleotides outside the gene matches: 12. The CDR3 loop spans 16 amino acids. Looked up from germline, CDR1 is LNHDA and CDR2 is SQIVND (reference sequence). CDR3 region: CASHVLAGGHPGELFF. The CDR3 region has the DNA TGTGCCAGTCATGTGTTAGCGGGGGGCCACCCCGGGGAGCTGTTTTTT.

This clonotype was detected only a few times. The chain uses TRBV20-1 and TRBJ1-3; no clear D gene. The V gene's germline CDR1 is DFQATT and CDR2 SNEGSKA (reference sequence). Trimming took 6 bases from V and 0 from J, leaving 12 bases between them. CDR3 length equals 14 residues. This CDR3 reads CSAPGPGSGNTIYF. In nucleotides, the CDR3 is TGCAGTGCCCCCGGCCCAGGCTCTGGAAACACCATATATTTT.

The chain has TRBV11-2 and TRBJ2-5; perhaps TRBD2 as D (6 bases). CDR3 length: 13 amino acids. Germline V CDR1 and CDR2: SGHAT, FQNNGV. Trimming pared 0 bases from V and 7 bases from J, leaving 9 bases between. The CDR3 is CASSLEQEGTQYF. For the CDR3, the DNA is TGTGCCAGCAGCTTAGAACAGGAGGGGACCCAGTACTTC.

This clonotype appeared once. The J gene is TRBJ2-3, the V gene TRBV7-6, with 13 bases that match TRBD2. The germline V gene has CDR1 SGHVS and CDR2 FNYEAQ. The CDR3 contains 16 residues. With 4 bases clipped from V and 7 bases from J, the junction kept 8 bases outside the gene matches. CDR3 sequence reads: CASSSTSGGGLNTQYF. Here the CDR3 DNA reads TGTGCCAGCAGCTCTACTAGCGGGGGGGGTTTAAATACGCAGTATTTT.

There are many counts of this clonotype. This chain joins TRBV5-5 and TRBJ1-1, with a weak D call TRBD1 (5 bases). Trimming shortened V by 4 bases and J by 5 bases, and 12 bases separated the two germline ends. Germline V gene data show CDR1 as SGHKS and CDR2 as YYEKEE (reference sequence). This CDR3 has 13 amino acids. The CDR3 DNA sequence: TGTGCCAGCAGCCGCGACAGTTGGACTGAAGCTTTCTTT. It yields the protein CASSRDSWTEAFF.

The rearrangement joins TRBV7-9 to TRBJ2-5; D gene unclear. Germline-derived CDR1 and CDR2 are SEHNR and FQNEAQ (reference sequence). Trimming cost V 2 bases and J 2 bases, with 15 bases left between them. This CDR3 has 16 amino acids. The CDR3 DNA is TGTGCCAGCAGCTTAATGGGTCCAGCCCGACAAGAGACCCAGTACTTC. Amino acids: CASSLMGPARQETQYF.

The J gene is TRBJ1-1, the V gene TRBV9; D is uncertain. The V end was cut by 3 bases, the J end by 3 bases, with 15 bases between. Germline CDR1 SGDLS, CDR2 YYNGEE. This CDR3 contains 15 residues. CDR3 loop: CASSEDPTGDTEAFF. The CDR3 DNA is TGTGCCAGCAGCGAAGACCCGACCGGGGACACTGAAGCTTTCTTT.

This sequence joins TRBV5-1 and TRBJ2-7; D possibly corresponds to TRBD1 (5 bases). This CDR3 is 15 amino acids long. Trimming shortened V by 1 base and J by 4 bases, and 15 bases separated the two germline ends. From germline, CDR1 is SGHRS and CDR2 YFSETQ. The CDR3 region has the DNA TGCGCCAGCAGCTTGTCGGCCGGACACCCATACGAGCAGTACTTC. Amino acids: CASSLSAGHPYEQYF.

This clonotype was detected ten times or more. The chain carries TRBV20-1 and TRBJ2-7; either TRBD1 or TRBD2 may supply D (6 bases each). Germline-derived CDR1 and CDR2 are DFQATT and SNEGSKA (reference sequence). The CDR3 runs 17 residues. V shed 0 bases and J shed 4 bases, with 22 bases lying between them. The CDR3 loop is CSARESIWTKGEYEQYF. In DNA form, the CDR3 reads TGCAGTGCTAGAGAATCGATCTGGACTAAGGGGGAGTACGAGCAGTACTTC.

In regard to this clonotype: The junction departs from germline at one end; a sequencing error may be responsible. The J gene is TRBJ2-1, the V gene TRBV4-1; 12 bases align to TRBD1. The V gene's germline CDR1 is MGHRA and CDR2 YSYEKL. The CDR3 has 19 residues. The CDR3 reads CASSQAGTGGASGRNEQFF. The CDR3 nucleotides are TGTGCCAGCAGCCAAGCCGGGACAGGGGGCGCGAGTGGGAGGAATGAGCAGTTCTTC.

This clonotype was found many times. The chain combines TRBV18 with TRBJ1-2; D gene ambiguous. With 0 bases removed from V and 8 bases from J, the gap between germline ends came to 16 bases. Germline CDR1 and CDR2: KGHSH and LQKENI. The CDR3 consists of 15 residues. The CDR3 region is CASSPPDGFYRGYTF. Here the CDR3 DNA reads TGTGCCAGCTCACCACCGGACGGATTCTATCGGGGCTACACCTTC.

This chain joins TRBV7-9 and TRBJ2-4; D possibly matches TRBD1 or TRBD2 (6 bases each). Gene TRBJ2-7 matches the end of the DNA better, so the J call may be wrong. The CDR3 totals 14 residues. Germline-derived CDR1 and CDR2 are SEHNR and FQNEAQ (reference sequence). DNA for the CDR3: TGTGCCAGCAGGACGGGGGCAGGGCAGTACGAGCAGTACTTC. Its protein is CASRTGAGQYEQYF.

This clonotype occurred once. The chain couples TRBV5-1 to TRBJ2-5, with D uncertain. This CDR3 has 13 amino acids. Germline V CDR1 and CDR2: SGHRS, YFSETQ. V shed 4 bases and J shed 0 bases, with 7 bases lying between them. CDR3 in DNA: TGCGCCAGCAGCAGGAGCGACCAAGAGACCCAGTACTTC. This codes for CASSRSDQETQYF.

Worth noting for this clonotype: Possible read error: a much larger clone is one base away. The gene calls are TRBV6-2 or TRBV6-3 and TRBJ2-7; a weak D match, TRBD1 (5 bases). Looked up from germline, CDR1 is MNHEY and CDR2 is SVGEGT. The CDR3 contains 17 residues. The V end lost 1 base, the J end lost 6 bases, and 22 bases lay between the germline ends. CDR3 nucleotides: TGTGCCAGCAGTTACTGGGAAAGTGGTTTTGGACAAAGCGAGCAGTACTTC. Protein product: CASSYWESGFGQSEQYF.